The subject of this entry is one TCR beta chain. Antigen: not known. The data are from a study of T cells after yellow fever vaccination. Study findings and constraints: When the response was secondary, it was weaker but reached its peak faster, day 5 versus 15. Some clonotypes were seen in both the CD4 and the CD8 compartments. These made up a small share and likely arose from convergent recombination.

TCRdb itself ran the 5' RACE reads through MiXCR, one entry per CDR3 protein. The data contain about 350,000 distinct CDR3 sequences, under 15% of them singletons. The sequencing here drew on CD4+ T cells sorted from PBMCs, taken 15 days after the yellow fever booster vaccination. The sequence was collected from a man between 18 and 35 years old who received the YFV17D yellow fever vaccine.

CDR3 amino acids: CASSPKENTEAFF. Here the CDR3 DNA reads TGTGCCAGCAGTCCCAAGGAGAACACTGAAGCTTTCTTT. This sequence joins TRBV12-3 or TRBV12-4 and TRBJ1-1; D gene unclear. CDR3 length equals 13 residues. V lost 5 bases and J lost 1, with 8 bases in between.